The 32 T cell receptor beta chains listed next were all sequenced from one sample in a study of CD8 T cells in ankylosing spondylitis. Their cognate antigens are unknown. MiXCR was run by TCRdb on the 5' RACE reads, yielding one entry per CDR3 protein. The data show approximately 540,000 distinct CDR3 sequences, with about 13% seen just once and around 7% held by the top ten. Study-wide results and caveats: A motif in TCR beta, a set of roughly eight highly homologous variants, appeared characteristic of ankylosing spondylitis blood.

The sequenced material came from blood, either unsorted or a sorted T cell fraction (not recorded which). The receptors derive from a male donor with ankylosing spondylitis.

This clonotype was detected ten times or more. The CDR3 is CASSPWGGEETQYF. CDR3 nucleotide sequence: TGTGCCAGCAGCCCCTGGGGCGGGGAAGAGACCCAGTACTTC. The chain carries TRBV7-2 and TRBJ2-5, with D maybe TRBD2 (6 bases). CDR3 length equals 14 residues. The V and J ends lost 5 bases and 3 bases respectively, with 13 bases between them. The germline V gene encodes CDR1 SGHTA and CDR2 FQGNSA.

Only a few counts were recorded for this clonotype. This chain links TRBV20-1 with TRBJ1-1; TRBD1 might be the D (5 bases). V was cut by 0 bases and J by 6 bases, with 14 bases left in between. The germline V gene encodes CDR1 DFQATT and CDR2 SNEGSKA (reference sequence). The CDR3 spans 14 residues. The CDR3 sequence: CSARDHGGTPEAFF. In nucleotides, the CDR3 is TGCAGTGCTAGAGATCATGGAGGGACCCCTGAAGCTTTCTTT.

This clonotype turned up a few times. This rearrangement joins TRBV28 to TRBJ2-7; tentative D call: TRBD2 (6 bases). The V and J ends lost 7 bases and 3 bases respectively, with 16 bases between them. The CDR3 has 14 residues. Looked up from germline, CDR1 is MDHEN and CDR2 is SYDVKM. CDR3 DNA sequence: TGTGCCAGCACCACCAGCGAGGGACTCTACGAGCAGTACTTC. Translation: CASTTSEGLYEQYF.

The rearrangement joins TRBV20-1 to TRBJ2-1, with D maybe TRBD2 (5 bases). With 6 bases removed from V and 7 bases from J, the gap between germline ends came to 13 bases. Germline V gives CDR1 DFQATT, CDR2 SNEGSKA (reference sequence). The CDR3 covers 12 residues. The CDR3 nucleotides are TGCAGTGCACCCCGGCCGGGAAATGAGCAGTTCTTC. Protein sequence: CSAPRPGNEQFF.

This clonotype came up many times. V is TRBV27 and J is TRBJ1-2; TRBD1 is a possible D gene (5 bases). The CDR3 consists of 13 residues. Germline V gene sequence: CDR1 MNHEY, CDR2 SMNVEV (reference sequence). V dropped 5 bases and J dropped 8 bases, with 15 bases sitting between them. CDR3 bases: TGTGCCAGCAGTCCGCAGGGTGCTGGGGGCTACACCTTC. Its translation: CASSPQGAGGYTF.

V gene TRBV5-1 combines with J gene TRBJ2-5; tentatively, D is TRBD1 or TRBD2 (5 bases each). In germline, CDR1 is SGHRS, CDR2 YFSETQ. The CDR3 length is 13 residues. The V gene lost 7 bases and the J gene lost 2 bases, with 12 bases spanning the gap. Here the CDR3 reads CASGGQGQETQYF. As DNA, the CDR3 is TGCGCCAGCGGAGGACAAGGGCAAGAGACCCAGTACTTC.

This clonotype was picked up a small number of times. CDR3 nucleotide sequence: TGTGCCAGCAGCCCCGTCCCGGGAGGGCTTGGCAAAAACATTCAGTACTTC. Translation: CASSPVPGGLGKNIQYF. The chain combines TRBV3-1 with TRBJ2-4; 8 nucleotides agree with TRBD2. This CDR3 contains 17 residues. V gave up 4 bases and J gave up 3 bases; unmatched junction bases: 11. CDR1 and CDR2 (germline): LGHDT, YNNKEL (reference sequence). The full variable domain, rest sourced from reference TRBV3-1 and TRBJ2-4, is DTAVSQTPKYLVTQMGNDKSIKCEQNLGHDTMYWYKQDSKKFLKIMFSYNNKELIINETVPNRFSPKSPDKAHLNLHINSLELGDSAVYFCASSPVPGGLGKNIQYFGAGTRLSVL.

This sequence joins TRBV6-1 and TRBJ2-1; 9 bases are shared with TRBD2. The CDR3 is made up of 17 amino acids. Looked up from germline, CDR1 is MNHNS and CDR2 is SASEGT. V gave up 6 bases and J gave up 5 bases; unmatched junction bases: 14. CDR3 bases: TGTGCCAGCAGGTCCCCGGCGGGAGGGCCGTTCGACAATGAGCAGTTCTTC. Translation gives CASRSPAGGPFDNEQFF.

The chain uses TRBV6-4 and TRBJ2-3; D remains ambiguous. The V end was cut by 6 bases, the J end by 6 bases, with 16 bases between. This CDR3 comprises 14 residues. Germline CDR1 is MRHNA and CDR2 is SNTAGT. CDR3 sequence: CASSRVAVGDTQYF. The CDR3 bases are TGTGCCAGCAGCCGAGTGGCAGTGGGGGATACGCAGTATTTT.

This clonotype showed up just a few times. The V and J genes are TRBV7-2 and TRBJ2-7; 8 bases are a match to TRBD1. Unmatched junction bases numbered 5, after V lost 5 bases and J lost 2 bases. This CDR3 spans 14 amino acids. The germline gives CDR1 SGHTA, CDR2 FQGNSA. CDR3 DNA: TGTGCCAGCAGCCGAAGGACAGGGCCCTACGAGCAGTACTTC. Translation: CASSRRTGPYEQYF.

Here the CDR3 DNA reads TGTGCCAGCAGCTTAGCCCCGAGACAGGGATGGGACACTGAAGCTTTCTTT. Encoded protein: CASSLAPRQGWDTEAFF. This chain connects TRBV7-8 to TRBJ1-1, with TRBD1 matching 7 bases. The CDR3 spans 17 residues. Germline V gene lookup returns CDR1 SGHVS and CDR2 FQNEAQ. V shed 0 bases, J shed 3 bases, and the junction held 10 bases outside the gene matches.

This clonotype was detected a few times. The chain joins TRBV7-8 to TRBJ2-3; 7 bases fit TRBD1. Losses at the gene ends were 5 bases for V and 10 bases for J; bases not matched to a gene: 9. The CDR3 covers 13 residues. Germline V lookup: CDR1 SGHVS, CDR2 FQNEAQ. CDR3 nucleotides: TGTGCCAGCAGCACGAACCGACAGGGTCCGCAGTATTTT. Residues: CASSTNRQGPQYF.

This clonotype has only a few counts. The chain recombines TRBV10-1 with TRBJ1-2; D is unclear. Trimming pared 4 bases from V and 13 bases from J, leaving 10 bases between. Germline CDR1 is WNHNN and CDR2 is SYGVQD (reference sequence). The CDR3 is 10 residues long. The CDR3: CASSGQFLTF. The CDR3 DNA reads as TGCGCCAGCAGTGGCCAGTTCCTCACCTTC.

The chain joins TRBV20-1 to TRBJ2-5; TRBD2 aligns across 8 bases. The CDR3 consists of 14 residues. The germline V gene has CDR1 DFQATT and CDR2 SNEGSKA (reference sequence). V was pared by 4 bases and J by 5 bases, with 9 bases of the junction left unmatched. The CDR3 here is CSATAGESHETQYF. The CDR3 DNA sequence: TGCAGTGCTACAGCGGGAGAGTCTCACGAGACCCAGTACTTC.

This clonotype was detected only a few times. The CDR3 sequence is CASSWGLGEQYF. CDR3 in DNA: TGTGCCAGCAGCTGGGGACTAGGCGAGCAGTACTTC. The V gene is TRBV7-8, the J gene TRBJ2-7, with 8 bases aligning to TRBD2. V was pared by 4 bases and J by 6 bases, with 2 bases of the junction left unmatched. The length of the CDR3 is 12 residues. Germline V gene data show CDR1 as SGHVS and CDR2 as FQNEAQ.

This clonotype showed up just a few times. This chain joins TRBV20-1 and TRBJ2-3, with TRBD2 matching over 7 bases. The CDR3 contains 13 residues. Germline V CDR1 and CDR2: DFQATT, SNEGSKA (reference sequence). Trimming took 5 bases from V and 5 from J; bases not matched to a gene: 7. The CDR3 DNA follows: TGCAGTGCTGAACGGGAGGTCAAAGATACGCAGTATTTT. This translates into CSAEREVKDTQYF.

The chain couples TRBV20-1 to TRBJ2-7; possibly TRBD2 for D (6 bases). This CDR3 region has 15 residues. V shed 6 bases and J shed 1 base, with 19 bases lying between them. Germline CDR1 reads DFQATT; CDR2 reads SNEGSKA (reference sequence). CDR3 sequence reads: CSATTLVSGSYEQYF. The CDR3 DNA reads as TGCAGTGCGACGACGCTGGTTAGCGGATCCTACGAGCAGTACTTC.

This clonotype was observed many times. The V and J genes are TRBV4-2 and TRBJ1-5, with D possibly TRBD1 on 5 matching bases. V lost 1 base and J lost 6, with 13 bases in between. The V gene's germline CDR1 is LGHNA and CDR2 YNFKEQ. The CDR3 sequence is 15 residues long. The CDR3 protein is CASSQVAGGSQPQHF. CDR3 DNA: TGTGCCAGCAGCCAAGTTGCGGGGGGGAGTCAGCCCCAGCATTTT.

The chain carries TRBV20-1 and TRBJ2-1; weak D call: TRBD2 (6 bases). The ends were cut back, 2 bases at V and 6 bases at J, with 17 bases in the middle. Per the germline V gene, CDR1 is DFQATT and CDR2 is SNEGSKA (reference sequence). The CDR3 contains 15 residues. The DNA of the CDR3 is TGCAGTGCTAGACGGGGGTTCAGAGTGCTCAATGAGCAGTTCTTC. Amino acids: CSARRGFRVLNEQFF.

Many counts were recorded for this clonotype. The J gene is TRBJ2-1, the V gene TRBV12-3 or TRBV12-4; TRBD2 is a possible D gene (5 bases). Trimming shortened V by 3 bases and J by 3 bases, and 12 bases separated the two germline ends. The CDR3 totals 15 residues. As DNA, the CDR3 is TGTGCCAGCAGTTTTTCGGTCGGACTCTACAATGAGCAGTTCTTC. Its protein is CASSFSVGLYNEQFF.

The chain couples TRBV20-1 to TRBJ2-7, with D possibly being TRBD2 (5 bases). This CDR3 is built from 13 residues. Per the germline V gene, CDR1 is DFQATT and CDR2 is SNEGSKA (reference sequence). V gave up 1 base and J gave up 7 bases, with 14 bases separating them. The CDR3 here is CSARAGRSGEQYV. As DNA, the CDR3 is TGCAGTGCTAGAGCAGGTCGGAGCGGAGAGCAGTACGTC.

This clonotype appeared a few times. This chain links TRBV20-1 with TRBJ2-7; 10 positions agree with TRBD2. CDR3 length equals 19 residues. The J segment lost 6 bases and the V segment lost 6 bases, leaving 26 bases of the junction unmatched. Germline-derived CDR1 and CDR2 are DFQATT and SNEGSKA (reference sequence). The CDR3 DNA follows: TGCAGTGCCCGGCTCCTTGGGGGCCTAGCGGGAGCTAAGGTGATCGAGCAGTACTTC. Protein product: CSARLLGGLAGAKVIEQYF.

In its sample, this clonotype was seen a few times. The gene calls are TRBV7-2 and TRBJ2-5; TRBD1 matches 9 bases. Germline CDR1 reads SGHTA; CDR2 reads FQGNSA. The CDR3 has 16 residues. After removal of 5 bases from V and 2 bases from J, the junction contained 9 bases not matched to a gene. CDR3 nucleotides: TGTGCCAGCAGCCGCCTCCGGGACAGGGTGCAAGAGACCCAGTACTTC. It specifies CASSRLRDRVQETQYF.

This clonotype was detected a few times. The chain joins TRBV6-2 or TRBV6-3 to TRBJ2-5; no reliable D call. From germline, CDR1 is MNHEY and CDR2 SVGEGT. V was trimmed by 3 bases and J by 7 bases, leaving 6 bases between them. CDR3 length: 11 amino acids. The CDR3 DNA reads as TGTGCCAGCAGTTATGACGGGACCCAGTACTTC. This gives the protein CASSYDGTQYF.

This clonotype has a count of ten or more. The V gene is TRBV5-1, the J gene TRBJ2-3, with no clear D. The CDR3 totals 12 residues. The germline V gene has CDR1 SGHRS and CDR2 YFSETQ. Trimming pared 2 bases from V and 4 bases from J, leaving 5 bases between. CDR3 amino acids: CASSFEADTQYF. The DNA of the CDR3 is TGCGCCAGCAGCTTCGAGGCAGATACGCAGTATTTT. The full variable domain, completed using reference TRBV5-1 and TRBJ2-3, is KAGVTQTPRYLIKTRGQQVTLSCSPISGHRSVSWYQQTPGQGLQFLFEYFSETQRNKGNFPGRFSGRQFSNSRSEMNVSTLELGDSALYLCASSFEADTQYFGPGTRLTVL.

This clonotype has a handful of counts. The rearrangement uses TRBV20-1 and TRBJ2-1, with 9 bases matching TRBD1. Germline V gene sequence: CDR1 DFQATT, CDR2 SNEGSKA (reference sequence). This CDR3 comprises 15 residues. The V gene end was trimmed by 3 bases and the J gene end by 4 bases; junction bases not matched to a gene: 7. The CDR3 reads CSARAGTGNYNEQFF. The CDR3 region has the DNA TGCAGTGCTAGGGCAGGGACAGGGAATTACAATGAGCAGTTCTTC.

This clonotype was picked up a small number of times. The chain carries TRBV10-3 and TRBJ2-1; 10 bases align to TRBD2. Germline V gene lookup returns CDR1 ENHRY and CDR2 SYGVKD. The CDR3 runs to 15 residues. The J segment lost 0 bases and the V segment lost 10 bases, leaving 6 bases of the junction unmatched. The CDR3 DNA follows: TGTGCCACCCGGACTAGCGGACGCTCCTACAATGAGCAGTTCTTC. It is translated as CATRTSGRSYNEQFF.

The chain uses TRBV23-1 and TRBJ2-1; TRBD1 matches at 9 bases. TRBV23-1 is identified as an open reading frame with a role that is uncertain. The CDR3 is made up of 14 amino acids. The trim removed 8 bases at V and 5 bases at J, leaving 7 bases unmatched. Here the CDR3 DNA reads TGCGCCAGCGTCGAGACAGGGGGTAACAATGAGCAGTTCTTC. Protein: CASVETGGNNEQFF.

The rearrangement links TRBV7-2 to TRBJ2-3; 8 bases agree with TRBD2. J gave up 6 bases and V 1 base, and 9 bases lay outside the gene matches. This CDR3 has 16 residues. Germline CDR1 SGHTA, CDR2 FQGNSA. The DNA for the CDR3 is TGTGCCAGCAGCTTAGGGTTTGCGGGAGGAGGGGATACGCAGTATTTT. This gives the protein CASSLGFAGGGDTQYF.

The chain uses TRBV2 and TRBJ2-3; TRBD1 matches at 8 bases. Germline V CDR1 and CDR2: SNHLY, FYNNEI. V lost 7 bases to trimming and J lost 0 bases; unmatched junction nucleotides: 15. The CDR3 has 18 amino acids. CDR3 protein: CASIPDRDGLSSTDTQYF. DNA of the CDR3: TGTGCCAGCATACCGGACAGGGATGGGCTCTCTAGCACAGATACGCAGTATTTT.

V is TRBV18 and J is TRBJ1-2, with D possibly matching TRBD1 (5 bases). Trimming took off 3 bases at V and 9 bases at J, with 8 bases between the two ends. The CDR3 contains 11 residues. Germline V gene lookup returns CDR1 KGHSH and CDR2 LQKENI. The CDR3 loop is CASSPQGRYTF. As DNA, the CDR3 is TGTGCCAGCTCACCTCAGGGTCGCTACACCTTC.

There are a few counts of this clonotype. The chain couples TRBV20-1 to TRBJ2-5, with 7 bases identical to TRBD2. After removal of 5 bases from V and 9 bases from J, the junction contained 9 bases not matched to a gene. This CDR3 contains 12 residues. The germline CDR1 and CDR2 sequences are DFQATT and SNEGSKA (reference sequence). This CDR3 is CSAQIGLGAQYF. The CDR3 nucleotides read TGCAGTGCTCAGATCGGACTAGGGGCCCAGTACTTC.